This T cell receptor beta chain stems from a study of CD8 T cells in ankylosing spondylitis. As the method for making TCR beta libraries, quantitative 5'-RACE with molecular barcodes was used. TCRdb redid the calling of the 5' RACE reads with MiXCR, one entry per CDR3 protein. The table lists 200,000 to 250,000 distinct CDR3 sequences, approximately 7.4% of them singletons. Worth noting for this clonotype: The antigen remains unidentified.

Findings and limits, study-wide: In reactive arthritis synovial fluid and blood, some motif variants had been reported before. Disease-linked clones were reportedly significantly enriched in matched ankylosing spondylitis synovial fluid. With a CD8+ phenotype, disease-linked clones were relatively rare in peripheral blood. A motif in TCR beta, a set of eight highly homologous variants, appeared characteristic of ankylosing spondylitis blood.

The ends were cut back, 1 base at V and 3 bases at J, with 9 bases in the middle. The germline gives CDR1 SEHNR, CDR2 FQNEAQ (reference sequence). This CDR3 has 14 residues. This chain links TRBV7-9 with TRBJ1-2; D unclear. Sequenced: blood, either unsorted or a sorted T cell fraction (not recorded which). This receptor was identified in a male donor with ankylosing spondylitis. CDR3 residues: CASSLDGPYYGYTF. CDR3 in DNA: TGTGCCAGCAGCTTAGATGGTCCGTACTATGGCTACACCTTC.